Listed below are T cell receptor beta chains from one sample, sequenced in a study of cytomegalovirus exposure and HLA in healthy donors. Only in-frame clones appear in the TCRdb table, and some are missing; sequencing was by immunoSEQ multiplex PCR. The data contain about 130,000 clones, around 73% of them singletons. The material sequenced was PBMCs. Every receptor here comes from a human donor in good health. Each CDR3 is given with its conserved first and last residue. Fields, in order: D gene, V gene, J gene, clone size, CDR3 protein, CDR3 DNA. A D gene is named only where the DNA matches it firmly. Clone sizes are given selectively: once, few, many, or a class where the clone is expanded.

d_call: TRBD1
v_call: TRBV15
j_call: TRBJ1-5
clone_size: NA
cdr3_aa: CATSRDPRTGNQPQHF
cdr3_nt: TGTGCCACCAGCAGAGACCCACGGACAGGAAATCAGCCCCAGCATTTT

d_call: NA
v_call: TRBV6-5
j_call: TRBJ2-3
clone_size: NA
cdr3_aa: CASSLLGSSTDTQYF
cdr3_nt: TGTGCCAGCAGTTTACTGGGCAGTAGCACAGATACGCAGTATTTT

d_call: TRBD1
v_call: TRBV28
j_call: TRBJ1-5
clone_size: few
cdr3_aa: CASSQWDRGNQPQHF
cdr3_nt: TGTGCCAGCAGTCAATGGGACAGGGGTAATCAGCCCCAGCATTTT

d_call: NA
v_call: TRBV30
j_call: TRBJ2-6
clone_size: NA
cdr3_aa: CAWAGDISGANVLTF
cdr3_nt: TGTGCCTGGGCAGGGGATATCTCTGGGGCCAACGTCCTGACTTTC

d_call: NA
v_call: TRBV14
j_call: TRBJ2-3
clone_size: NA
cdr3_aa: CASSQDEDWRRDTQYF
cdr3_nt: TGTGCCAGCAGCCAAGATGAGGACTGGAGGAGGGATACGCAGTATTTT

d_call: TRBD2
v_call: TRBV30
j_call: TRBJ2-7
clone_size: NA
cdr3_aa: CAWSVLGGGEQYF
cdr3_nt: TGTGCCTGGAGTGTTCTCGGGGGGGGCGAGCAGTACTTC

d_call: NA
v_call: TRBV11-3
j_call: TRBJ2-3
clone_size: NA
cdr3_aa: CASSLDRGGQSDTQYF
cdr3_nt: TGTGCCAGCAGCTTAGACAGGGGAGGGCAGTCTGATACGCAGTATTTT

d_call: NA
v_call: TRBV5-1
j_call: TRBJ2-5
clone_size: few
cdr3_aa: CASSYTGFRETQYF
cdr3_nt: TGCGCCAGCAGCTACACAGGTTTTCGAGAGACCCAGTACTTC

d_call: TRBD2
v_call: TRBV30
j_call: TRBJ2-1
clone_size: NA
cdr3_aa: CAWSRLAGVGEQFF
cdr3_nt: TGTGCCTGGAGTCGACTAGCGGGAGTTGGTGAGCAGTTCTTC

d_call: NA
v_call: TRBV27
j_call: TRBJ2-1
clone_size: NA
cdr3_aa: CAAAPSPSSYNEQFF
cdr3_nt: TGTGCCGCCGCCCCTAGCCCGAGCTCCTACAATGAGCAGTTCTTC

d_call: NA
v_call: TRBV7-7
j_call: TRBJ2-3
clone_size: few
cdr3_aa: CASSSSSGRLTGRRTDTQYF
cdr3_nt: TGTGCTAGCAGCTCTAGCTCTGGTCGTCTGACAGGGAGGAGGACAGATACGCAGTATTTT

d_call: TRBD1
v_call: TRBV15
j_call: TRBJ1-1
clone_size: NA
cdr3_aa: CATSRDFQGTGEAFF
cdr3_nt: TGTGCCACCAGCAGAGATTTCCAGGGGACAGGGGAAGCTTTCTTT

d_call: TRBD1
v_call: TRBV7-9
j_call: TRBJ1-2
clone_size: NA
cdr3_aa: CASSLTGGDGYTF
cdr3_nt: TGTGCCAGCAGCCTCACAGGGGGGGATGGCTACACCTTC

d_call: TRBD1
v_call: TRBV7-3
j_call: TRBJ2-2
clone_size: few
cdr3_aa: CASSPTGVNTGELFF
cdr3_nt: TGTGCCAGCAGCCCGACAGGGGTGAACACCGGGGAGCTGTTTTTT

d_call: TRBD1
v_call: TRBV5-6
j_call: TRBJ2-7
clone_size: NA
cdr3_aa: CASFRQGVSYEQYF
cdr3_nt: TGTGCCAGCTTCCGACAGGGGGTGTCCTACGAGCAGTACTTC

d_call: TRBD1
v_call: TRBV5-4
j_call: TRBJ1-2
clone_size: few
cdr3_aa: CASSQDRGGYGYTF
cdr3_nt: TGTGCCAGCAGCCAGGACAGGGGGGGCTATGGCTACACCTTC

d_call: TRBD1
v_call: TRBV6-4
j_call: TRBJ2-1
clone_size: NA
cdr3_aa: CASSDTTGGGNEQFF
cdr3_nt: TGTGCCAGCAGTGACACGACAGGGGGCGGTAATGAGCAGTTCTTC

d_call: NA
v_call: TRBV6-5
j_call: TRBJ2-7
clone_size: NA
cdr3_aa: CATGLTLYEQYF
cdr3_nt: TGTGCCACCGGACTGACTTTATACGAGCAGTACTTC

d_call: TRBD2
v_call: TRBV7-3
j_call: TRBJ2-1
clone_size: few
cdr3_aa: CASSTKRGPYNEQFF
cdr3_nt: TGTGCCAGCAGCACCAAGCGGGGGCCCTACAATGAGCAGTTCTTC

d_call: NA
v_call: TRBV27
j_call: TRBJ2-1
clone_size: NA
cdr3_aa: CASSSSRGAYNEQFF
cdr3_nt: TGTGCCAGCAGCTCCAGCAGGGGCGCCTACAATGAGCAGTTCTTC